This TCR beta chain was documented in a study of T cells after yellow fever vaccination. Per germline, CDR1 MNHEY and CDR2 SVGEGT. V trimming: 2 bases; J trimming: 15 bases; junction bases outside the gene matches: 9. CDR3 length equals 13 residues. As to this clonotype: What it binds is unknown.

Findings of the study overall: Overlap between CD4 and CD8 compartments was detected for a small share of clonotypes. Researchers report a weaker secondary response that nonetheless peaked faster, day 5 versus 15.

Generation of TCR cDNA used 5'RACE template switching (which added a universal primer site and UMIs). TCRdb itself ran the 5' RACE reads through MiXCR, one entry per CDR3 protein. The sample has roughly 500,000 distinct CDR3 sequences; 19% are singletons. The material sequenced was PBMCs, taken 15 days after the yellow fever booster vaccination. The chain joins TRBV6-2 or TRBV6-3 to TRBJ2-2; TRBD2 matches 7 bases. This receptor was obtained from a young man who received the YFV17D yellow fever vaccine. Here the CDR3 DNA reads TGTGCCAGCAGTTACGCGGCGGGAGTTTCGGTGTTTTTT. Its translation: CASSYAAGVSVFF.